Listed below are T cell receptor beta chains from one sample, sequenced in a study of CD4 T cells in relation to SARS-CoV-2 and coronaviruses. Assay: immunoSEQ multiplex PCR; the TCRdb copy retains only in-frame clones and omits some. Of under 65,000 clones in the sample, roughly 88% are singletons; the top ten hold about 1.3%. Sequenced material: memory CD4+ T cells from PBMCs. Source of these receptors: a human donor in good health. The CDR3 runs from the conserved cysteine through the conserved F or W. Fields, in order: V gene, clone size, J gene, D gene, CDR3 protein, CDR3 DNA. A D gene is named only where the DNA matches it firmly. Clone sizes are given selectively: once, few, many, or a class where the clone is expanded.

TRBV25-1	once	TRBJ2-3	TRBD1	CASSGGGAMSDTQYF	TGTGCCAGCAGTGGAGGGGGCGCCATGTCAGATACGCAGTATTTT
TRBV3-1/TRBV3-2	few	TRBJ2-7	.	CASSQPGDIHEQYF	TGTGCCAGCAGCCAACCCGGGGACATCCACGAGCAGTACTTC
TRBV11-2	.	TRBJ1-3	.	CASSLGRNTIYF	TGTGCCAGCAGCTTAGGCCGAAACACCATATATTTT
TRBV5-1	.	TRBJ2-1	.	CASSLAMATEQFF	TGCGCCAGCAGCTTGGCGATGGCGACTGAGCAGTTCTTC
TRBV7-9	few	TRBJ2-7	.	CASSQRGWGLDEQYF	TGTGCCAGCAGCCAGCGGGGTTGGGGGCTGGACGAGCAGTACTTC
TRBV28	.	TRBJ1-3	TRBD1	CASSLGQGNTIYF	TGTGCCAGCAGCCTGGGACAGGGAAACACCATATATTTT
TRBV11-2	.	TRBJ1-5	.	CASSLNSNQPQHF	TGTGCCAGCAGCTTAAATAGCAATCAGCCCCAGCATTTT
TRBV5-1	.	TRBJ2-1	TRBD2	CASVAGGSSYNEQFF	TGCGCCAGCGTAGCGGGAGGAAGCTCCTACAATGAGCAGTTCTTC
TRBV6-4	.	TRBJ2-1	.	CASSPSEVLRSSYNEQFF	TGTGCCAGCAGTCCCTCTGAGGTCTTGCGGAGCTCCTACAATGAGCAGTTCTTC
TRBV6-6	.	TRBJ2-1	.	CASRTLSGLYNEQFF	TGTGCCAGCAGGACCCTGTCGGGGCTCTACAATGAGCAGTTCTTC
TRBV5-3	.	TRBJ1-5	TRBD1	CARSSKPTGQGGSQPQHF	TGTGCCAGAAGCTCGAAACCGACGGGACAGGGAGGAAGTCAGCCCCAGCATTTT
TRBV3-1/TRBV3-2	once	TRBJ1-6	.	CASSQRGAAYNSPLHF	TGTGCCAGCAGCCAACGGGGAGCCGCCTATAATTCACCCCTCCACTTT
TRBV3-1/TRBV3-2	.	TRBJ1-6	TRBD1	CASSQGGQGIGSPLHF	TGTGCCAGCAGCCAAGGGGGACAGGGGATCGGTTCACCCCTCCACTTT
TRBV27	.	TRBJ1-1	TRBD1	CASTQGGQGVTEAFF	TGTGCCAGCACCCAAGGGGGACAGGGAGTTACTGAAGCTTTCTTT
TRBV28	.	TRBJ1-4	.	CASKIRALNEKLFF	TGTGCCAGCAAGATCCGGGCCCTCAATGAAAAACTGTTTTTT
TRBV19	.	TRBJ1-5	TRBD1	CASRTGGQLGSNQPQHF	TGTGCCAGCCGGACAGGGGGCCAACTTGGTAGCAATCAGCCCCAGCATTTT
TRBV15	once	TRBJ2-1	TRBD2	CATSYGLDSYNEQFF	TGTGCCACCAGCTATGGACTAGACTCCTACAATGAGCAGTTCTTC
TRBV24-1	.	TRBJ2-2	TRBD1	CATSETTGSTGELFF	TGTGCCACCAGTGAGACGACAGGGTCCACCGGGGAGCTGTTTTTT
TRBV11-2	few	TRBJ1-3	.	CASSLSRASGNTIYF	TGTGCCAGCAGCTTATCCAGGGCTTCTGGAAACACCATATATTTT
TRBV9	.	TRBJ2-1	.	CASSLSYNEQFF	TGTGCCAGCAGCCTCAGCTACAATGAGCAGTTCTTC
TRBV18	.	TRBJ1-5	.	CASSRQDNQPQHF	TGTGCCAGCTCACGACAGGACAATCAGCCCCAGCATTTT
TRBV6-5	.	TRBJ2-3	TRBD2	CASSYDSGMRADTQYF	TGTGCCAGCAGTTACGACAGCGGGATGAGGGCAGATACGCAGTATTTT
TRBV6-5	.	TRBJ1-1	.	CASSYSGGKPTEAFF	TGTGCCAGCAGTTACTCGGGGGGCAAACCCACTGAAGCTTTCTTT
TRBV27	.	TRBJ1-5	.	CASSSTYKIIWSNQPQHF	TGTGCCAGCAGTTCTACGTATAAAATCATTTGGAGCAATCAGCCCCAGCATTTT
TRBV3-1/TRBV3-2	.	TRBJ1-2	TRBD1	CASSPLQGGKGYTF	TGTGCCAGCAGCCCCTTACAGGGGGGAAAAGGCTACACCTTC
TRBV3-1/TRBV3-2	.	TRBJ2-6	.	CASSRNGVGSGANVLTF	TGTGCCAGCAGCCGCAATGGGGTTGGGTCTGGGGCCAACGTCCTGACTTTC
TRBV6-5	.	TRBJ1-1	.	CASGEGYTEAFF	TGTGCCAGCGGGGAGGGTTACACTGAAGCTTTCTTT
TRBV6-2/TRBV6-3	.	TRBJ2-7	TRBD1	CASSRDSNEQYF	TGTGCCAGCAGCCGGGACAGCAACGAGCAGTACTTC